This TCR beta chain was identified in a study of blood T cell repertoires in COVID-19 (dated by TCRdb to the early 2020s). In the study overall: Collaborator samples came from the United States, Italy and Spain and covered acute and convalescent phases of COVID-19. The material from the prospective study consisted of cDNA or gDNA derived from T cells, B-cell-depleted T cells, or PBMCs. Where HLA class I and class II types were available, the types were taken from metadata supplied by the sample provider, not from assay-based typing. Samples were obtained from the ongoing ImmuneRACE study (first 160 participants) and from 1,254 subjects provided by 6 global collaborators. Subjects who had been exposed to COVID-19, were actively infected with it, or had recovered from it provided the deeply sampled blood TCRbeta repertoires that made up the dataset. The sample metadata nearly always contained a de-identified subject ID, COVID-19 status, age in years and sex. A freely available public database, intended as a resource for researchers studying the immune response to SARS-CoV-2, is where the repertoires were released. Beyond this particular receptor, the publication reports: How much clinical and demographic metadata was included differed by source and by participant, and the metadata was provided uncurated.

Participants in the prospective study were enrolled through a virtual design, were aged about 18 to 100 years, and lived in roughly 26 United States geographic areas. In the prospective study, cohorts were assigned on the basis of participant-reported clinical history obtained from a screening survey and a study questionnaire. Exposed participants had been in contact, within 2 weeks of entering the study, with a person who had a PCR-confirmed or clinician-diagnosed case of COVID-19. Mobile phlebotomists in the prospective study collected whole blood, serum and a nasopharyngeal or oropharyngeal swab from every participant. Over a roughly two-month period, participants in the prospective study had the option of providing additional blood draws and questionnaires. Blood samples from the prospective study were shipped frozen or at room temperature prior to DNA extraction. On this clone: The clone's antigen remains unknown. No qualities accompany the bases; no much larger clone lies one base away.

TCRbeta CDR3 regions were amplified from genomic DNA using the immunoSEQ Assay, a bias-controlled multiplex PCR. The original methods were these. Within the assay, amplification of reference gene primers was used to estimate how many nucleated cells each sample contained. To quantify the absolute abundance of each unique TCRbeta CDR3 rearrangement, sequence reads were collapsed and filtered. Productive Simpson clonality was computed per sample as the square root of Simpson's diversity index over productive rearrangements. Entries here come from immuneACCESS through TCRdb and include only in-frame sequences with V and J called. Some clones fail to appear in such tables; in the studies checked, an unresolved V gene covers under half of the shortfall, and the cause of the remainder is unknown. V and J calls and clone size are those listed in that table; D and trimming were worked out from the DNA. The sample has 200,000 to 250,000 clones on record, 83% of them singletons. The top ten hold roughly 4.8% of the sample.

At the junction V is shortened by 4 bases and J by 6 bases; bases outside the gene matches: 5. Taken from the germline V gene, the CDR1 and CDR2 loops are SQVTM and ANQGSEA. Its CDR3 holds 13 amino acids, cysteine through phenylalanine. Here the CDR3 DNA is all that survives: 39 bases in frame from base 1. Material: PBMCs or T cells enriched from blood (not recorded which). This TCR came from a woman aged 45-65 years who had been exposed to COVID-19. The chain was built from TRBV29-1 and TRBJ1-1; TRBD1 lines up with 10 middle nucleotides. The CDR3 has the sequence CSVGGDRGPEAFF. The DNA sequence is TGCAGCGTTGGGGGGGACAGGGGACCTGAAGCTTTCTTT. Reference TRBV29-1 and TRBJ1-1 genes cover what lies past the CDR3, so the full variable domain is SAVISQKPSRDICQRGTSLTIQCQVDSQVTMMFWYRQQPGQSLTLIATANQGSEATYESGFVIDKFPISRPNLTFSTLTVSNMSPEDSSIYLCSVGGDRGPEAFFGQGTRLTVV.